Shown below are 25 T cell receptor beta chains from a single sample sequenced in a study of preoperative IRX-2 immunotherapy in early breast cancer. Treatment indicated: preoperative locoregional IRX-2 cytokine immunotherapy. Method: immunoSEQ multiplex PCR; TCRdb's copy keeps in-frame clones and lacks some. The table shows around 25,000 clones, with roughly 95% occurring only once. Sequencing used tumor tissue, obtained after IRX-2 immunotherapy. The source of these receptors is a human donor with breast cancer.

V and J are TRBV5-1 and TRBJ2-2, with D unclear. Germline-derived CDR1 and CDR2 are SGHRS and YFSETQ. The length of the CDR3 is 16 residues. V gave up 3 bases and J gave up 2 bases, with 14 bases separating them. CDR3 coding DNA: TGCGCCAGCAGCTCCCGAGCTGCCCTAAACACCGGGGAGCTGTTTTTT. Amino acid sequence: CASSSRAALNTGELFF.

The chain combines TRBV4-3 with TRBJ2-7, with D possibly TRBD2 on 6 matching bases. V lost 0 bases, J lost 1 base, and 10 bases lay in between. CDR1 LGHNA and CDR2 YSLEER come from the germline V gene. The CDR3 extends over 15 amino acids. In nucleotides, the CDR3 is TGCGCCAGCAGCCAAGATCCACTAGCTTCCTACGAGCAGTACTTC. Translated: CASSQDPLASYEQYF.

In its sample, this clone was seen once. The J gene is TRBJ2-1, the V gene TRBV6-5; D remains unclear. The CDR3 runs 15 residues. V shed 5 bases and J shed 0 bases, with 11 bases lying between them. Germline assignment: CDR1 MNHEY and CDR2 SVGAGI. The chain's CDR3 is CASSPISSSYNEQFF. CDR3 bases: TGTGCCAGCAGTCCTATCTCGAGCTCCTACAATGAGCAGTTCTTC.

V is TRBV5-1 and J is TRBJ2-7, with D perhaps matching TRBD1 (5 bases). This CDR3 is built from 14 residues. V was pared by 0 bases and J by 3 bases, with 10 bases between. Germline values: CDR1 SGHRS, CDR2 YFSETQ. The DNA of the CDR3 is TGCGCCAGCAGCTTGGGGGCCAGGGACTACGAGCAGTACTTC. This translates into CASSLGARDYEQYF.

In this sample, this clone turned up once. The V and J genes are TRBV19 and TRBJ2-7, with 13 bases lining up with TRBD2. Germline lookup yields CDR1 LNHDA and CDR2 SQIVND (reference sequence). The CDR3 covers 16 residues. Unmatched junction bases numbered 6, after V lost 3 bases and J lost 4 bases. The CDR3 DNA reads TGTGCCAGTAGTATGTGGACTAGCGGGAGAGGGTACGAGCAGTACTTC. It yields the protein CASSMWTSGRGYEQYF.

This clone was observed a single time. The chain has TRBV12-5 and TRBJ2-7; 7 bases fit TRBD1. The CDR3 covers 14 residues. Trimming at V came to 1 base and at J to 3 bases, leaving 3 bases not matched to a gene. Germline V gives CDR1 LGHNT, CDR2 FRNRAP. CDR3 in DNA: TGTGCTAGTGGTTTGGAACAGGGGAGCTACGAGCAGTACTTC. Its translation: CASGLEQGSYEQYF.

The rearrangement joins TRBV19 to TRBJ2-7, with D hard to call. This CDR3 is built from 15 residues. Germline CDR1 is LNHDA and CDR2 is SQIVND (reference sequence). V was clipped by 5 bases and J by 0 bases, with 14 bases between them. As DNA, the CDR3 is TGTGCCAGTAGTCAAGCCGGGCTCGGCTCCTACGAGCAGTACTTC. It translates to CASSQAGLGSYEQYF.

The genes are TRBV7-2 and TRBJ1-2, with 7 bases matching TRBD1. Looked up from germline, CDR1 is SGHTA and CDR2 is FQGNSA. V dropped 5 bases and J dropped 0; count of bases not matched to a gene: 6. The CDR3 is 15 residues long. CDR3 sequence: CASSQWDSPNYGYTF. The CDR3 DNA follows: TGTGCCAGCAGCCAGTGGGACAGCCCTAACTATGGCTACACCTTC.

The chain couples TRBV28 to TRBJ2-2; 8 bases align to TRBD2. Germline-derived CDR1 and CDR2 are MDHEN and SYDVKM. Trimming removed 5 bases from V and 5 bases from J; junction bases left unmatched: 7. The CDR3 has 15 amino acids. CDR3 sequence reads: CASSLPGTSTGELFF. For the CDR3, the DNA is TGTGCCAGCAGTCTCCCCGGGACTAGTACCGGGGAGCTGTTTTTT.

The chain joins TRBV6-6 to TRBJ1-1; a possible D gene is TRBD1 (5 bases). The CDR3 is 16 residues long. The V gene's germline CDR1 is MNHNY and CDR2 SVGAGI (reference sequence). V lost 6 bases to trimming and J lost 1 base, with 18 bases between them. The CDR3 protein is CASRQWGRGSNTEAFF. CDR3 in DNA: TGTGCCAGCAGGCAGTGGGGGAGAGGATCGAACACTGAAGCTTTCTTT.

The V call is TRBV9, the J call TRBJ2-2; 11 bases are shared with TRBD2. This CDR3 comprises 17 residues. Germline CDR1 is SGDLS and CDR2 is YYNGEE. Germline trimming cut 7 bases from V and 4 bases from J; bases unmatched to any gene: 12. The CDR3 is CASGPPGLAGGTGELFF. The CDR3 nucleotides are TGTGCCAGCGGACCCCCGGGGCTAGCGGGAGGCACCGGGGAGCTGTTTTTT.

J is TRBJ2-2 and V is TRBV9, with D unresolved. The CDR3 covers 11 residues. Germline loops: CDR1 SGDLS, CDR2 YYNGEE. Trimming removed 0 bases from V and 6 bases from J, with 0 bases in between. CDR3 region: CASSVAGELFF. The DNA of the CDR3 is TGTGCCAGCAGCGTAGCCGGGGAGCTGTTTTTT.

This sequence joins TRBV11-2 and TRBJ1-2; maybe TRBD1 (6 bases). Trimming stripped 3 bases from V and 0 bases from J, with 20 bases between. This CDR3 comprises 18 residues. Germline CDR1 reads SGHAT; CDR2 reads FQNNGV. Written as DNA, the CDR3 is TGTGCCAGCAGCTTCCTTACAGGGAGGAGGTACTCTAACTATGGCTACACCTTC. Translation gives CASSFLTGRRYSNYGYTF. The variable domain in full, completed from reference TRBV11-2 and TRBJ1-2, reads EAGVAQSPRYKIIEKRQSVAFWCNPISGHATLYWYQQILGQGPKLLIQFQNNGVVDDSQLPKDRFSAERLKGVDSTLKIQPAKLEDSAVYLCASSFLTGRRYSNYGYTFGSGTRLTVV.

The sample holds one count of this clone. This chain joins TRBV7-3 and TRBJ1-3; 9 positions agree with TRBD1. This CDR3 is 15 amino acids long. J gave up 7 bases and V 0 bases, and 4 bases lay outside the gene matches. The germline gives CDR1 SGHTA, CDR2 FQGTGA. The CDR3 DNA reads as TGTGCCAGCAGCTTAACTGGGGACAGGGCTAACACCATATATTTT. Translating it yields CASSLTGDRANTIYF.

J is TRBJ2-5 and V is TRBV20-1; D gene unclear. Per the germline V gene, CDR1 is DFQATT and CDR2 is SNEGSKA (reference sequence). CDR3 length equals 11 residues. Trimming removed 5 bases from V and 10 bases from J, with 14 bases in between. The CDR3 reads CSAWGPRIQYF. CDR3 DNA: TGCAGTGCTTGGGGTCCGAGGATCCAGTACTTC.

V and J are TRBV6-1 and TRBJ2-7; D tentatively fits TRBD1 or TRBD2 (5 bases each). Germline CDR1 MNHNS, CDR2 SASEGT. Trimming shortened V by 5 bases and J by 5 bases, and 16 bases separated the two germline ends. This CDR3 is built from 14 residues. CDR3 in amino acids: CASSWDGYSNEQYF. The CDR3, as DNA: TGTGCCAGCAGTTGGGACGGGTACTCTAACGAGCAGTACTTC.

The chain carries TRBV11-3 and TRBJ2-3, with 14 bases matching TRBD2. Germline CDR1 reads SGHNT; CDR2 reads YENEEA. With V trimmed by 4 bases and J by 3 bases, 3 bases remained unmatched. This CDR3 spans 16 amino acids. CDR3 bases: TGTGCCAGCAGCTCCGGGACTAGCGGGAGAACAGATACGCAGTATTTT. This translates into CASSSGTSGRTDTQYF.

The chain couples TRBV7-9 to TRBJ1-4; D uncertain. The germline V gene has CDR1 SEHNR and CDR2 FQNEAQ (reference sequence). Trimming removed 2 bases from V and 7 bases from J, with 14 bases in between. CDR3 length equals 15 residues. In nucleotides, the CDR3 is TGTGCCAGCAGCTTACGAATTACTGAGGGTGAAAAACTGTTTTTT. This gives the protein CASSLRITEGEKLFF.

The chain links TRBV6-5 to TRBJ2-7, with D perhaps being TRBD1 or TRBD2 (5 bases each). CDR1 and CDR2 (germline): MNHEY, SVGAGI. The V gene lost 6 bases and the J gene lost 2 bases, with 11 bases spanning the gap. CDR3 length: 13 amino acids. The CDR3 region is CASRGTPAYEQYF. The CDR3 nucleotides are TGTGCCAGCAGGGGGACGCCCGCCTACGAGCAGTACTTC.

This chain links TRBV30 with TRBJ2-7, with unresolved D. The CDR3 is made up of 12 amino acids. The V end was cut by 3 bases, the J end by 3 bases, with 9 bases between. Germline assignment: CDR1 GTSNPN and CDR2 SVGIG (reference sequence). The CDR3 here is CAWSEQDYEQYF. CDR3 nucleotides: TGTGCCTGGAGCGAACAAGACTACGAGCAGTACTTC. The variable domain in full, completed from reference TRBV30 and TRBJ2-7, reads SQTIHQWPATLVQPVGSPLSLECTVEGTSNPNLYWYRQAAGRGLQLLFYSVGIGQISSEVPQNLSASRPQDRQFILSSKKLLLSDSGFYLCAWSEQDYEQYFGPGTRLTVT.

CDR3 bases: TGTGCCAGCAGTTTCTTATACCCCAATGAGCAGTTCTTC. It yields the protein CASSFLYPNEQFF. The chain carries TRBV27 and TRBJ2-1; D call uncertain. Germline CDR1 is MNHEY and CDR2 is SMNVEV (reference sequence). V gave up 3 bases and J gave up 6 bases, with 9 bases separating them. This CDR3 is built from 13 residues.

CDR3 sequence reads: CASSQVLDTQYF. CDR3 nucleotides: TGCGCCAGCAGCCAAGTCCTCGATACGCAGTATTTT. The chain combines TRBV4-1 with TRBJ2-3; D is undetermined. Trimming stripped 1 base from V and 6 bases from J, with 5 bases between. Germline CDR1 MGHRA, CDR2 YSYEKL. The CDR3 consists of 12 residues.

CDR3 in DNA: TGTGCCAGCAGTTACTCGAGCGGGAGGAGTGAAGCTTTCTTT. Its protein is CASSYSSGRSEAFF. V is TRBV6-6 and J is TRBJ1-1; no definite D call. Trimming cost V 0 bases and J 7 bases, with 12 bases left between them. Per the germline V gene, CDR1 is MNHNY and CDR2 is SVGAGI (reference sequence). The CDR3 is 14 residues long.

This rearrangement joins TRBV2 to TRBJ2-1; either TRBD1 or TRBD2 may fit D (7 bases each). Germline lookup yields CDR1 SNHLY and CDR2 FYNNEI. The CDR3 spans 14 residues. Between the trimmed V and J ends, which lost 6 bases and 4 bases, there was a span of 13 bases. CDR3 sequence: CASRQGGGYNEQFF. The DNA for the CDR3 is TGTGCCAGCAGGCAGGGGGGGGGATACAATGAGCAGTTCTTC.

This sequence joins TRBV19 and TRBJ1-4, with D perhaps matching TRBD1 (5 bases). The CDR3 spans 12 residues. Germline V lookup: CDR1 LNHDA, CDR2 SQIVND (reference sequence). V lost 4 bases, J lost 12 bases, and 12 bases lay in between. The CDR3 loop is CASSRSPTELFF. CDR3 in DNA: TGTGCCAGTAGTAGGAGCCCGACAGAACTGTTTTTT.